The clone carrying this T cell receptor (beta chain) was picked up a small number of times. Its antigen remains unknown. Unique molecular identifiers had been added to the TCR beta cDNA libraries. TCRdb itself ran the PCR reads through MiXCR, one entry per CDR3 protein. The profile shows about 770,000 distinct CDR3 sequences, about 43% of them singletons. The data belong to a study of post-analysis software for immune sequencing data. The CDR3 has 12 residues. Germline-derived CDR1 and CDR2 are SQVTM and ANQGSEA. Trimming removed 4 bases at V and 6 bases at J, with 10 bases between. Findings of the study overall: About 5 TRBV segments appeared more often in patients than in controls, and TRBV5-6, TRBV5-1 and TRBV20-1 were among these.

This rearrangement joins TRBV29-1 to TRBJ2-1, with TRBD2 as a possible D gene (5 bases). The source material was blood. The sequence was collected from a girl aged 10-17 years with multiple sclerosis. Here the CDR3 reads CSVVPSSNEQFF. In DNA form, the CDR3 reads TGCAGCGTTGTTCCTAGCTCCAATGAGCAGTTCTTC.